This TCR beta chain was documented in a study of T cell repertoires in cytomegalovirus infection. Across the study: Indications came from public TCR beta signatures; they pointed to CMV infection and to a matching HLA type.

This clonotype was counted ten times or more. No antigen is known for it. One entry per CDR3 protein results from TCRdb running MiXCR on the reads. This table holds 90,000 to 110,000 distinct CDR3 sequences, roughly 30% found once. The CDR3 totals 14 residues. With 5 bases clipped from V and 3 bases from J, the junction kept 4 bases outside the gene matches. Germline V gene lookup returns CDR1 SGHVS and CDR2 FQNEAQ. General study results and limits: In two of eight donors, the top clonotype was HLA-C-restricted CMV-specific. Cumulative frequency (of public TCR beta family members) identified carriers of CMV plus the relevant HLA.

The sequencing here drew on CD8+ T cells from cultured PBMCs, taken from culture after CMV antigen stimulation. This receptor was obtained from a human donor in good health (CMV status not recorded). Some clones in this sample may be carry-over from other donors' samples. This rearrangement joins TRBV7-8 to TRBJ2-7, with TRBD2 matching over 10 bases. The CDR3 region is CASSAAGGGYEQYF. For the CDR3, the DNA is TGTGCCAGCAGCGCAGCGGGGGGGGGCTACGAGCAGTACTTC.